This TCR beta chain was captured in a study of blood T cell repertoires in COVID-19. This CDR3 is 16 amino acids long. The J segment lost 11 bases and the V segment lost 2 bases, leaving 10 bases of the junction unmatched. Looked up from germline, CDR1 is ENHRY and CDR2 is SYGVKD. Clones were sequenced by immunoSEQ multiplex PCR, and TCRdb holds only the in-frame ones, with some missing. In the table there are under 250,000 clones, under 90% of which are singletons. The sequence came from a woman in her sixties who had recovered from COVID-19. The chain links TRBV10-3 to TRBJ1-6; 9 bases line up with TRBD1. Specimen: peripheral blood. CDR3 sequence reads: CAISEGSGTGLPPLHF. The DNA for the CDR3 is TGTGCCATCAGTGAGGGTTCGGGGACAGGGTTACCACCCCTCCACTTT.